A single sample is the source of the 19 T cell receptor beta chains below, sequenced in a study of shared clonotypes between healthy human individuals. The method was immunoSEQ multiplex PCR; TCRdb's version includes in-frame clones alone and lacks a portion of them. The sample has 980,000 or so clones; approximately 76% are singletons. Material: memory CD4+ T cells sorted from blood. As for subset: CD45RA-negative fraction. The receptors come from a man between 18 and 29 years old in good health.

This chain links TRBV7-9 with TRBJ1-2; D gene unclear. This CDR3 is 18 amino acids long. V lost 5 bases and J 0 bases, leaving 22 bases between the germline ends. Germline V gene lookup returns CDR1 SEHNR and CDR2 FQNEAQ (reference sequence). The CDR3 DNA reads TGTGCCAGCAGCCGCAGACAAGGGATTTCCCTCTCTAACTATGGCTACACCTTC. This translates into CASSRRQGISLSNYGYTF. The complete variable domain, with remaining parts taken from reference TRBV7-9 and TRBJ1-2, reads DTGVSQNPRHKITKRGQNVTFRCDPISEHNRLYWYRQTLGQGPEFLTYFQNEAQLEKSRLLSDRFSAERPKGSFSTLEIQRTEQGDSAMYLCASSRRQGISLSNYGYTFGSGTRLTVV.

Remarks on this clone: Additional DNA sequences in this sample encode the identical CDR3. The rearrangement uses TRBV7-9 and TRBJ2-7; D possibly corresponds to TRBD1 (6 bases). Looked up from germline, CDR1 is SEHNR and CDR2 is FQNEAQ (reference sequence). V lost 1 base and J 2 bases, leaving 9 bases between the germline ends. This CDR3 comprises 14 residues. The DNA for the CDR3 is TGTGCCAGCAGCTTAGGGCAGGGGACCTACGAGCAGTACTTC. It encodes CASSLGQGTYEQYF.

The table lists this clone with a count of one. The chain carries TRBV6-1 and TRBJ1-5, with D possibly TRBD1 on 6 matching bases. The CDR3 consists of 16 residues. V shed 2 bases and J shed 0 bases, with 11 bases lying between them. The germline CDR1 and CDR2 sequences are MNHNS and SASEGT. CDR3: CASSERGWYSNQPQHF. In DNA, the CDR3 is TGTGCCAGCAGTGAAAGGGGGTGGTATAGCAATCAGCCCCAGCATTTT.

This chain connects TRBV5-1 to TRBJ1-3; 10 bases are shared with TRBD1. Germline CDR1 is SGHRS and CDR2 is YFSETQ. The junction had 3 bases not matched to a gene; V was cut back by 0 bases and J by 3 bases. The CDR3 consists of 16 residues. The CDR3 DNA reads TGCGCCAGCAGCTTGGTGGGACAGGGGTTTGGAAACACCATATATTTT. Translated: CASSLVGQGFGNTIYF.

This chain connects TRBV15 to TRBJ2-3; TRBD2 aligns across 7 bases. The V gene's germline CDR1 is LNHNV and CDR2 YYDKDF (reference sequence). The ends lost 1 base at V and 3 bases at J; junction bases unmatched: 7. The CDR3 sequence is 16 residues long. CDR3 nucleotides: TGTGCCACCAGCAGAGGTGGGAGGGTCGGGACAGATACGCAGTATTTT. Protein sequence: CATSRGGRVGTDTQYF.

This clone appeared once. This sequence joins TRBV30 and TRBJ1-2, with no clear D. Germline-derived CDR1 and CDR2 are GTSNPN and SVGIG (reference sequence). The length of the CDR3 is 12 residues. V lost 2 bases and J 6 bases, leaving 10 bases between the germline ends. Here the CDR3 DNA reads TGTGCCTGGAGTTCCCCCAGGCATGGCTACACCTTC. Translated: CAWSSPRHGYTF.

The V call is TRBV5-6, the J call TRBJ1-1, with 7 bases matching TRBD1. The trim removed 2 bases at V and 4 bases at J, leaving 2 bases unmatched. Germline V CDR1 and CDR2: SGHDT, YYEEEE. This CDR3 has 13 amino acids. The CDR3 bases are TGTGCCAGCAGCTTTTCAGGGGGCACTGAAGCTTTCTTT. Translation: CASSFSGGTEAFF. The variable domain in full, with the rest retrieved from reference TRBV5-6 and TRBJ1-1, is DAGVTQSPTHLIKTRGQQVTLRCSPKSGHDTVSWYQQALGQGPQFIFQYYEEEERQRGNFPDRFSGHQFPNYSSELNVNALLLGDSALYLCASSFSGGTEAFFGQGTRLTVV.

This chain uses TRBV7-8 with TRBJ2-3; D is uncertain. The CDR3 is 18 residues long. Trimming took off 1 base at V and 1 base at J, with 18 bases between the two ends. CDR1 and CDR2 from the germline V gene are SGHVS and FQNEAQ. CDR3 sequence: CASSLEARGQRGTDTQYF. The CDR3 nucleotides read TGTGCCAGCAGCTTAGAGGCGAGAGGCCAACGGGGCACAGATACGCAGTATTTT.

This clone was picked up a small number of times. The chain uses TRBV5-1 and TRBJ2-5, with D possibly being TRBD1 (6 bases). The ends were cut back, 0 bases at V and 5 bases at J, with 11 bases in the middle. The germline CDR1 and CDR2 sequences are SGHRS and YFSETQ. CDR3 length: 14 residues. CDR3 DNA sequence: TGCGCCAGCAGCTTGGTATCCCAGGGGGAGACCCAGTACTTC. As protein: CASSLVSQGETQYF.

This clone turned up a few times. The V call is TRBV7-8, the J call TRBJ1-1; 7 bases line up with TRBD1. The V gene end was trimmed by 3 bases and the J gene end by 5 bases; junction bases not matched to a gene: 3. The germline V gene encodes CDR1 SGHVS and CDR2 FQNEAQ. The CDR3 covers 13 residues. The CDR3 sequence: CASSFNRGTEAFF. For the CDR3, the DNA is TGTGCCAGCAGCTTTAACAGGGGAACTGAAGCTTTCTTT.

The CDR3 sequence: CASSYSTSGNTEAFF. The CDR3, as DNA: TGTGCCAGCAGTTACTCGACATCGGGGAACACTGAAGCTTTCTTT. The V call is TRBV6-5, the J call TRBJ1-1; the D is unclear. There are 15 residues in the CDR3. V gave up 0 bases and J gave up 1 base, with 9 bases separating them. Germline V gene lookup returns CDR1 MNHEY and CDR2 SVGAGI.

The chain uses TRBV7-8 and TRBJ1-6; D is unclear. This CDR3 is 16 amino acids long. Trimming cost V 1 base and J 3 bases, with 10 bases left between them. CDR1 SGHVS and CDR2 FQNEAQ come from the germline V gene. The CDR3 region is CASSLGPHGYNSPLHF. CDR3 DNA sequence: TGTGCCAGCAGCTTAGGCCCTCACGGCTATAATTCACCCCTCCACTTT.

The rearrangement joins TRBV4-2 to TRBJ2-1; 8 bases map to TRBD2. The CDR3 runs to 16 residues. Germline loops: CDR1 LGHNA, CDR2 YNFKEQ. V lost 2 bases and J lost 4; bases outside the gene matches: 7. The CDR3 is CASSQSSGGYYNEQFF. DNA for the CDR3: TGTGCCAGCAGCCAATCGAGCGGGGGATATTACAATGAGCAGTTCTTC.

The V call is TRBV5-1, the J call TRBJ2-3; D perhaps matches TRBD2 (6 bases). Germline CDR1 is SGHRS and CDR2 is YFSETQ. Trimming shortened V by 4 bases and J by 8 bases, and 11 bases separated the two germline ends. The CDR3 runs to 12 residues. The DNA of the CDR3 is TGCGCCAGCAGCCTCGGGACTGGTACGCAGTATTTT. Protein product: CASSLGTGTQYF. Using reference TRBV5-1 and TRBJ2-3 for the parts outside the CDR3, the full variable domain is KAGVTQTPRYLIKTRGQQVTLSCSPISGHRSVSWYQQTPGQGLQFLFEYFSETQRNKGNFPGRFSGRQFSNSRSEMNVSTLELGDSALYLCASSLGTGTQYFGPGTRLTVL.

The DNA for the CDR3 is TGTGCCAGCAGTTCGTCGGACAGGGGACGAGGTGGCTACACCTTC. Translating it yields CASSSSDRGRGGYTF. The chain combines TRBV6-1 with TRBJ1-2; 9 nucleotides line up with TRBD1. The CDR3 loop spans 15 amino acids. Per germline, CDR1 MNHNS and CDR2 SASEGT. V dropped 5 bases and J dropped 7; count of bases not matched to a gene: 11.

CDR3 amino acids: CSVADSFRRKTEAFF. CDR3 DNA sequence: TGCAGCGTTGCGGACTCTTTCCGTCGAAAGACTGAAGCTTTCTTT. J is TRBJ1-1 and V is TRBV29-1; D gene unclear. V lost 4 bases and J 5 bases, leaving 20 bases between the germline ends. CDR1 SQVTM and CDR2 ANQGSEA come from the germline V gene. The CDR3 has 15 amino acids. Full variable domain (outside the CDR3, taken from reference TRBV29-1 and TRBJ1-1): SAVISQKPSRDICQRGTSLTIQCQVDSQVTMMFWYRQQPGQSLTLIATANQGSEATYESGFVIDKFPISRPNLTFSTLTVSNMSPEDSSIYLCSVADSFRRKTEAFFGQGTRLTVV.

The chain joins TRBV10-3 to TRBJ2-7; 7 bases line up with TRBD1. The CDR3 loop spans 14 amino acids. Germline V gives CDR1 ENHRY, CDR2 SYGVKD. V gave up 2 bases and J gave up 3 bases; unmatched junction bases: 4. CDR3 in amino acids: CAISEGSGGYEQYF. CDR3 bases: TGTGCCATCAGTGAGGGGTCAGGGGGCTACGAGCAGTACTTC.

The rearrangement links TRBV6-5 to TRBJ2-3; the D call may be TRBD1 or TRBD2 (6 bases each). The CDR3 has 14 residues. The V end was cut by 6 bases, the J end by 6 bases, with 16 bases between. CDR1 and CDR2 (germline): MNHEY, SVGAGI. The CDR3 loop is CASSYKGGRDTQYF. In DNA form, the CDR3 reads TGTGCCAGCAGCTACAAAGGGGGGAGGGATACGCAGTATTTT.

The rearrangement links TRBV7-3 to TRBJ2-1, with a tentative D call TRBD2 (6 bases). The V gene lost 2 bases and the J gene lost 2 bases, with 10 bases spanning the gap. Germline V gene lookup returns CDR1 SGHTA and CDR2 FQGTGA. The CDR3 runs 15 residues. CDR3 residues: CASSLRREAYNEQFF. In DNA, the CDR3 is TGTGCCAGCAGCTTACGCAGGGAGGCCTACAATGAGCAGTTCTTC.